This TCR beta chain was profiled in a study of circulating and synovial CD4+ cells in juvenile arthritis. Study-wide findings and caveats: Diversity here was lower than in bulk blood CD4 cells. Shared-clonotype fractions with synovium likely underestimate full repertoire overlap. Bulk blood CD4 samples held at least an order of magnitude more or fewer genomes than CPL. These blood cells shared more CDR3 sequences with synovium than bulk blood.

Remarks on this clone: Its antigen is unknown.

Clones were read by immunoSEQ multiplex PCR, and TCRdb kept only the in-frame ones, dropping some. The sample consists of 36,000 or so clones, about 94% of them appearing once. With V trimmed by 5 bases and J by 6 bases, 6 bases remained unmatched. Germline V gene lookup returns CDR1 KGHSH and CDR2 LQKENI. The CDR3 totals 15 residues. The clonotype was recovered from a human donor with juvenile idiopathic arthritis. Sequencing was performed on CD4+ T cells from blood. The gene calls are TRBV18 and TRBJ1-5; TRBD1 matches 11 bases. The CDR3 nucleotides are TGTGCCAGCTCAGCCGGGACAGGGGGAGTTCAGCCCCAGCATTTT. Amino acid sequence: CASSAGTGGVQPQHF.